This entry features one TCR beta chain sequence. What it recognizes is unknown. Via MiXCR, TCRdb re-called the 5' RACE reads, giving one row per CDR3 protein. The sample contains some 900,000 distinct CDR3 sequences, approximately 13% of which appear only once. Germline-derived CDR1 and CDR2 are SEHNR and FQNEAQ (reference sequence). There are 17 residues in the CDR3. Trimming took 5 bases from V and 2 from J; bases not matched to a gene: 11. This sample is drawn from a study of identical twins. General study points: Part of the zero-insertion signal could reflect confounding by invariant MAIT and iNKT cells.

The sample also formed part of further work on yellow fever vaccine responses in identical twins.

The sequenced sample was PBMCs. The chain joins TRBV7-9 to TRBJ2-5; 10 bases match TRBD1. The receptor comes from a woman aged 18-30 years in good health. CDR3 DNA: TGTGCCAGCAGCCCGCGAGGGGGACAGGGGTGGCAAGAGACCCAGTACTTC. The encoded protein is CASSPRGGQGWQETQYF.